This T cell receptor (beta chain) was found in a study of blood T cell repertoires in COVID-19. For the study at large: Acute and convalescent COVID-19 samples came from the United States, Italy and Spain. Sample material is recorded as cDNA or gDNA derived from T cells, B-cell-depleted T cells, or PBMCs.

Per the original methods: Amplified reference gene primers provided the basis for estimating nucleated cell counts. Clones were read by immunoSEQ multiplex PCR, and TCRdb kept only the in-frame ones, dropping some. The DNA gave D and trimming, while V, J and clone size come from that table. The sample carries a few hundred thousand clones, about 88% recorded once. Losses at the gene ends were 3 bases for V and 4 bases for J; bases not matched to a gene: 2. Germline lookup yields CDR1 GTSNPN and CDR2 SVGIG (reference sequence). The CDR3 loop spans 12 amino acids. Sequencing was done on a sample of peripheral blood. The TCR originated in a man aged 55 to 70 who had recovered from COVID-19. This chain uses TRBV30 with TRBJ2-5; 7 bases map to TRBD2. For the CDR3, the DNA is TGTGCCTGGAGCTCGGGGGGAGAGACCCAGTACTTC. Translated: CAWSSGGETQYF.